This TCR beta chain was sequenced in a study of T cells in women clearing cervical HPV infection. Study overall: Donors had HPV16-related CIN3 or worse; 2 had invasive cancer. Controls were women whose single incident HPV16 infection cleared within 12 months without precancer or cancer.

Clones were read by immunoSEQ multiplex PCR, and TCRdb kept only the in-frame ones, dropping some. The specimen's table records around 31,000 clones. Study-wide results and limits: Unknown T-cell numbers per sample may underlie the richness differences. A classifier using richness and V gene abundances reached an AUC of approximately 0.79.

Note on this clone: The antigen is not known. The CDR3 end falls 3 residues outside the read, so it is completed with the germline J gene.

This CDR3 region has 12 residues. Germline CDR1 SGHRS, CDR2 YFSETQ. V trimming: 8 bases; J trimming: 2 bases; junction bases outside the gene matches: 3. The material sequenced was blood buffy coat. J is TRBJ2-7 and V is TRBV5-1, with 8 bases aligning to TRBD1. This sequence was found in a woman between 18 and 70 years old with a cervical HPV16 infection that either progressed to CIN3+ or cleared (not recorded which). This CDR3 is CASSTGAYEQYF. The sequenced part of the CDR3 DNA is TGCGCCAGTTCGACAGGGGCCTACGAG.